In its sample, the clone carrying this T cell receptor (beta chain) was seen a few times. Antigen unknown. This sample was included in a study of beta chain features in type 1 diabetes. General observations from the study: Possibly, sequencing cDNA over-represented cells that had high TCR expression levels. VDJ junctions sequenced from type 1 diabetes patients showed fewer insertions and more deletions. For patients and controls alike, PCR might favor shorter templates to the same degree. Significant though moderate, a shortening of TCRB CDR3s appeared in all four CD4+ subsets of Type 1 diabetes patients.

The investigators reverse transcribed all of the isolated RNA, so they sequenced expressed TCRB transcripts. TCRdb's copy holds only in-frame clones and misses some; the assay was immunoSEQ multiplex PCR. The sample lists roughly 170,000 clones; about an eighth were seen once. The TCR was taken from a woman under 30 in good health. Sequencing used central memory CD4+ T cells from blood.

The CDR3 DNA follows: TGTGCCAGCAGCTTGGAGCTGGGGGCAGGGGGAGCTTTCTTT. Its translation is CASSLELGAGGAFF. The chain uses TRBV7-9 and TRBJ1-1; 7 bases match TRBD1. The germline gives CDR1 SEHNR, CDR2 FQNEAQ (reference sequence). V lost 3 bases to trimming and J lost 10 bases; unmatched junction nucleotides: 11. CDR3 length: 14 amino acids.